This TCR beta chain was identified in a study of regulatory T cells in long-lasting Graves disease. Whole-study results and caveats: Graves' patients with persistent disease showed TCR diversity lower than patients newly diagnosed.

The CDR3 is 15 residues long. Germline V CDR1 and CDR2: KGHSH, LQKENI. V dropped 3 bases and J dropped 0 bases, with 10 bases sitting between them. Specified time point: newly diagnosed GD, antithyroid drugs for less than 3 months. The authors made the TCR library using RNA they extracted from PBMCs. With iRepertoire HTBI primers and Arm-PCR of CDR3 regions, TCR beta libraries were built. As originally analysed: The samples yielded some 62 TRBV and roughly 15 TRBJ segments. Each CDR3 protein is one row after TCRdb ran MiXCR on the multiplex PCR reads. These V and J calls originate from TCRdb's pipeline instead of the authors' own analysis. The repertoire has 250,000 or so distinct CDR3 sequences, 15% to 20% of them found once; the top ten carry around 15%. The table lists this clonotype with many counts. Its antigen remains unknown. The data were also submitted as part of a second study, on T cells in Graves' hyperthyroidism and ophthalmopathy. That source adds: Patients were aged 18 to 65, had disease duration under 2 months, and had newly diagnosed hyperthyroidism. Diagnoses used clinical symptoms, serum thyroxine and TRAb, thyroid ultrasound and orbital computed tomography.

The sequence was collected from a woman in her 30s with Graves disease. The chain couples TRBV18 to TRBJ2-3; D is uncertain. The material sequenced was peripheral blood mononuclear cells (PBMCs), taken at new diagnosis, from a patient treated with antithyroid drugs. This CDR3 is CASSPSYLSTDTQYF. CDR3 DNA: TGTGCCAGCTCACCCAGCTATCTTAGCACAGATACGCAGTATTTT. Full variable domain (remainder filled in from reference TRBV18 and TRBJ2-3): NAGVMQNPRHLVRRRGQEARLRCSPMKGHSHVYWYRQLPEEGLKFMVYLQKENIIDESGMPKERFSAEFPKEGPSILRIQQVVRGDSAAYFCASSPSYLSTDTQYFGPGTRLTVL.